The 5 T cell receptor beta chains given below trace back to one sample, sequenced in a study of CD8+CD57+ T cells in acquired aplastic anemia. It was patients with CD8+CD57+ cell expansion by flow cytometry who were chosen for sequencing. Genomic DNA served as template for TCR beta VDJ and CDR3 profiling. TCRdb itself ran the reads through MiXCR, one entry per CDR3 protein. Of around 290,000 distinct CDR3 sequences detected, 56% appear once; the ten largest clones hold 1.3%. The sequencing input was sorted CD4+, CD8+, or CD8+CD57+ T cells (not recorded which) from PBMCs. Receptors were obtained from a human donor with aplastic anemia.

The rearrangement links TRBV10-3 to TRBJ2-3; D is undetermined. The V end lost 1 base, the J end lost 1 base, and 12 bases lay between the germline ends. The CDR3 extends over 16 amino acids. Germline CDR1 ENHRY, CDR2 SYGVKD. The CDR3 spells CAISEYLASRTDTQYF. CDR3 DNA: TGTGCCATCAGTGAGTACCTGGCCTCCCGCACAGATACGCAGTATTTT.

The genes are TRBV5-1 and TRBJ2-5; possible D gene TRBD1, 6 bases. Per germline, CDR1 SGHRS and CDR2 YFSETQ. The V gene lost 0 bases and the J gene lost 1 base, with 16 bases spanning the gap. The CDR3 extends over 17 amino acids. DNA for the CDR3: TGCGCCAGCAGCTTGGGGACAGTGAACTCCGGCCAAGAGACCCAGTACTTC. Translated: CASSLGTVNSGQETQYF.

The chain employs TRBV2 and TRBJ1-3; no clear D. V lost 1 base and J 0 bases, leaving 7 bases between the germline ends. The CDR3 is 15 amino acids. CDR1 is SNHLY, CDR2 FYNNEI, per germline. The CDR3 coding sequence is TGTGCCAGCAGTGAAGGCAGCCTCTCTGGAAACACCATATATTTT. Its translation is CASSEGSLSGNTIYF. Based on the CDR3 plus reference TRBV2 and TRBJ1-3, the full variable domain is EPEVTQTPSHQVTQMGQEVILRCVPISNHLYFYWYRQILGQKVEFLVSFYNNEISEKSEIFDDQFSVERPDGSNFTLKIRSTKLEDSAMYFCASSEGSLSGNTIYFGEGSWLTVV.

For this clonotype: A read error may account for a junction end that differs from germline. The chain joins TRBV10-1 to TRBJ2-7; D uncertain. Germline V CDR1 and CDR2: WNHNN, SYGVQD (reference sequence). CDR3 length: 16 amino acids. In DNA, the CDR3 is TGCGCCAGCACCGGCGTCCGGGCTACTAAACGACACGAGCAGCACTTC. Translated, it gives CASTGVRATKRHEQHF.

The chain has TRBV11-2 and TRBJ1-4; the D is unclear. V gave up 4 bases and J gave up 8 bases, with 11 bases separating them. The CDR3 length is 13 residues. CDR1 SGHAT and CDR2 FQNNGV come from the germline V gene. The CDR3 loop is CASSSTLEEKLFF. The CDR3 coding sequence is TGTGCCAGCAGCTCCACCTTGGAGGAAAAACTGTTTTTT.